Listed here are 20 T cell receptor beta chains from one sample, sequenced in a study of blood T cell repertoires in COVID-19. The repertoire was sequenced with immunoSEQ multiplex PCR; TCRdb's copy has only in-frame clones and lacks some. The sample has about 180,000 clones, about 82% seen once. Sequencing used PBMCs or T cells enriched from blood (not recorded which). The receptors shown here come from a woman in her twenties or thirties who had recovered from COVID-19.

The J gene is TRBJ2-1, the V gene TRBV6-5; TRBD1 matches at 9 bases. Germline CDR1 is MNHEY and CDR2 is SVGAGI. V lost 6 bases to trimming and J lost 7 bases; unmatched junction nucleotides: 7. CDR3 length equals 14 residues. The CDR3 reads CASSPGQGLNEQFF. CDR3 DNA sequence: TGTGCCAGCAGCCCGGGACAGGGATTAAATGAGCAGTTCTTC.

The chain recombines TRBV20-1 with TRBJ2-3; tentative D call: TRBD2 (6 bases). Germline V gene sequence: CDR1 DFQATT, CDR2 SNEGSKA (reference sequence). Trimming removed 3 bases at V and 4 bases at J, with 23 bases between. CDR3 length equals 17 residues. This CDR3 is CSASQRSRLVGPDTQYF. The CDR3 nucleotides are TGCAGTGCTAGTCAAAGGAGCCGACTAGTAGGTCCAGATACGCAGTATTTT.

The chain recombines TRBV6-5 with TRBJ1-2; D might be TRBD1 (5 bases). The CDR3 is made up of 13 amino acids. The germline V and J ends were trimmed by 5 bases and 8 bases, with 15 bases remaining between them. Germline assignment: CDR1 MNHEY and CDR2 SVGAGI. CDR3 loop: CASSRDYKEGYTF. The CDR3 nucleotides are TGTGCCAGCAGTAGGGACTATAAGGAAGGCTACACCTTC.

This chain uses TRBV5-4 with TRBJ2-1; weak D call: TRBD2 (5 bases). V dropped 6 bases and J dropped 7 bases, with 11 bases sitting between them. Germline lookup yields CDR1 SGHNT and CDR2 YYREEE (reference sequence). The length of the CDR3 is 12 residues. The CDR3 sequence: CASKRRSNEQFF. CDR3 nucleotides: TGTGCCAGCAAACGGAGGTCTAATGAGCAGTTCTTC.

The chain carries TRBV28 and TRBJ1-5; the D is unclear. V lost 3 bases and J lost 0, with 9 bases in between. The CDR3 has 15 amino acids. Germline loops: CDR1 MDHEN, CDR2 SYDVKM. This chain's CDR3 is CASSFALRSNQPQHF. The DNA for the CDR3 is TGTGCCAGCAGTTTTGCACTCCGTAGCAATCAGCCCCAGCATTTT.

The chain uses TRBV18 and TRBJ2-3; D not certain. The germline V gene encodes CDR1 KGHSH and CDR2 LQKENI. Trimming took off 5 bases at V and 5 bases at J, with 20 bases between the two ends. The CDR3 has 16 residues. Written as DNA, the CDR3 is TGTGCCAGCTCAGTCCGACTCTCCGGATTGGTAGATACGCAGTATTTT. Translated, it gives CASSVRLSGLVDTQYF.

V and J are TRBV3-1 (or the pseudogene TRBV3-2) and TRBJ1-2; 9 positions match TRBD1. Unmatched junction bases numbered 5, after V lost 5 bases and J lost 7 bases. Germline V gene data show CDR1 as LGHDT and CDR2 as YNNKEL (reference sequence). CDR3 length equals 13 residues. CDR3 protein: CASSLGQGTGYTF. In nucleotides, the CDR3 is TGTGCCAGCAGCTTGGGACAGGGCACTGGCTACACCTTC.

This chain joins TRBV10-3 and TRBJ1-5; 7 bases fit TRBD1. V lost 6 bases, J lost 3 bases, and 5 bases stayed unmatched. Looked up from germline, CDR1 is ENHRY and CDR2 is SYGVKD. The CDR3 has 14 amino acids. CDR3 loop: CAISRDSDNQPQHF. The DNA for the CDR3 is TGTGCCATCAGCAGGGACAGCGACAATCAGCCCCAGCATTTT.

The rearrangement joins TRBV28 to TRBJ1-1, with a weak D call TRBD1 (5 bases). The CDR3 length is 14 residues. Germline V CDR1 and CDR2: MDHEN, SYDVKM. Trimming removed 6 bases at V and 4 bases at J, with 15 bases between. The CDR3 nucleotides are TGTGCCAGCAGCGGGGATGGGAGGGGCACTGAAGCTTTCTTT. It codes for CASSGDGRGTEAFF.

This clone is a singleton in its sample. The chain combines TRBV28 with TRBJ1-5; weak D call: TRBD1 (6 bases). Germline V gene lookup returns CDR1 MDHEN and CDR2 SYDVKM. The CDR3 is 16 residues long. V was trimmed by 2 bases and J by 3 bases, leaving 14 bases between them. The CDR3 protein is CASSLVRGSINQPQHF. For the CDR3, the DNA is TGTGCCAGCAGTTTAGTCAGGGGCTCAATCAATCAGCCCCAGCATTTT.

This chain connects TRBV19 to TRBJ2-5; the match to TRBD2 covers 9 bases. This CDR3 is built from 15 residues. Losses at the gene ends were 10 bases for V and 5 bases for J; bases not matched to a gene: 14. Looked up from germline, CDR1 is LNHDA and CDR2 is SQIVND (reference sequence). The CDR3 region has the DNA TGTGCCACCCGGGAGGCGGGAGGGCCCGGGGAGACCCAGTACTTC. Translating gives CATREAGGPGETQYF.

The gene calls are TRBV2 and TRBJ1-5; maybe TRBD1 (5 bases). Germline-derived CDR1 and CDR2 are SNHLY and FYNNEI. V lost 3 bases, J lost 3 bases, and 9 bases lay in between. The CDR3 is 14 amino acids. In DNA, the CDR3 is TGTGCCAGCAGTGAGGAGGGGTTCAATCAGCCCCAGCATTTT. It yields the protein CASSEEGFNQPQHF.

This chain links TRBV18 with TRBJ1-3; D call uncertain. Deletions cut 4 bases from V and 1 base from J, with 11 bases between. The CDR3 has 15 residues. The germline gives CDR1 KGHSH, CDR2 LQKENI. In DNA form, the CDR3 reads TGTGCCAGCTCACTTCGAAGGGAGTCTGGAAACACCATATATTTT. This sequence encodes CASSLRRESGNTIYF.

J is TRBJ2-1 and V is TRBV4-1, with 12 positions matching TRBD2. V shed 0 bases and J 8 bases; nucleotides not matched to a gene: 8. The CDR3 is made up of 17 amino acids. Germline V gene lookup returns CDR1 MGHRA and CDR2 YSYEKL. The CDR3 sequence: CASSQDLTSGRAHEQFF. The DNA of the CDR3 is TGCGCCAGCAGCCAAGATCTGACTAGCGGGAGAGCTCATGAGCAGTTCTTC.

The genes are TRBV7-9 and TRBJ2-1, with 8 bases fitting TRBD1. This CDR3 region has 16 residues. The V gene end was trimmed by 5 bases and the J gene end by 1 base; junction bases not matched to a gene: 7. Germline V gene data show CDR1 as SEHNR and CDR2 as FQNEAQ (reference sequence). DNA for the CDR3: TGTGCCAGCAGCCGAACGGGACAGGTTTCCTACAATGAGCAGTTCTTC. It yields the protein CASSRTGQVSYNEQFF.

This clone was detected a few times. The chain combines TRBV28 with TRBJ2-2; D possibly corresponds to TRBD2 (5 bases). Per germline, CDR1 MDHEN and CDR2 SYDVKM. The CDR3 consists of 15 residues. The germline V and J ends were trimmed by 10 bases and 5 bases, with 20 bases remaining between them. CDR3 DNA: TGTGCCACAAGGGAGCGTTTGCTGGGGACCGGGGAGCTGTTTTTT. Its translation: CATRERLLGTGELFF.

The chain couples TRBV6-2 or TRBV6-3 to TRBJ2-7; 12 nucleotides match TRBD2. Trimming took 4 bases from V and 4 from J; bases not matched to a gene: 5. The CDR3 loop spans 15 amino acids. Germline CDR1 is MNHEY and CDR2 is SVGEGT. This CDR3 reads CASSSGLAGYYEQYF. As DNA, the CDR3 is TGTGCCAGCAGTTCTGGACTAGCGGGGTATTACGAGCAGTACTTC.

The CDR3 bases are TGTGCCAGCAGGAGATTGGGGGGAGTCCACGAGCAGTACTTC. It specifies CASRRLGGVHEQYF. This rearrangement joins TRBV28 to TRBJ2-7; possible D gene TRBD2, 6 bases. Looked up from germline, CDR1 is MDHEN and CDR2 is SYDVKM. V lost 6 bases, J lost 5 bases, and 17 bases lay in between. CDR3 length: 14 amino acids.

V usage is TRBV24-1 and J usage is TRBJ2-1, with TRBD2 identical over 7 bases. The germline V gene encodes CDR1 KGHDR and CDR2 SFDVKD. V shed 3 bases, J shed 4 bases, and the junction held 11 bases outside the gene matches. The CDR3 contains 17 residues. CDR3 protein: CATSDTPEGLIYNEQFF. The CDR3 coding sequence is TGTGCCACCAGTGATACTCCCGAGGGACTAATATACAATGAGCAGTTCTTC.

The chain is built from TRBV30 and TRBJ1-2; a weak D match, TRBD1 (5 bases). CDR3 length equals 13 residues. In germline, CDR1 is GTSNPN, CDR2 SVGIG (reference sequence). V was trimmed by 0 bases and J by 6 bases, leaving 11 bases between them. This CDR3 reads CAWSVVLGDGYTF. CDR3 DNA sequence: TGTGCCTGGAGTGTAGTGTTAGGGGATGGCTACACCTTC.